These 11 T cell receptor beta chains were sequenced from one sample in a study of blood T cell repertoires in COVID-19. Clones were read by immunoSEQ multiplex PCR, and TCRdb kept only the in-frame ones, dropping some. This sample has 25,000 to 30,000 clones, with 85% found just once. Sequencing was performed on peripheral blood. Source of these receptors: a human donor in a cohort sampled during active COVID-19.

This chain connects TRBV12-3 or TRBV12-4 to TRBJ1-1; D may be TRBD1 (5 bases). This CDR3 is built from 13 residues. Trimming left V 5 bases short and J 5 bases short, with 12 bases between. CDR3 sequence (DNA): TGTGCCAGCAGTACCTTGGGGGGGACTGAAGCTTTCTTT. Protein: CASSTLGGTEAFF.

The chain combines TRBV9 with TRBJ1-2, with a possible D match to TRBD1 (6 bases). Germline V gene data show CDR1 as SGDLS and CDR2 as YYNGEE. Trimming took 3 bases from V and 4 from J, leaving 13 bases between them. CDR3 length: 14 amino acids. CDR3 in DNA: TGTGCCAGCAGCGGAGGGGAGGGGGGCTATGGCTACACCTTC. Its translation: CASSGGEGGYGYTF.

The genes are TRBV2 and TRBJ2-1, with 11 nucleotides matching TRBD2. CDR1 SNHLY and CDR2 FYNNEI come from the germline V gene. V was clipped by 6 bases and J by 9 bases; unmatched bases: 13. This CDR3 comprises 16 residues. CDR3 in DNA: TGTGCCAGCAGATGGATTAGCGGGGGGGCCGGAGGTGAGCAGTTCTTC. This encodes CASRWISGGAGGEQFF.

The V gene is TRBV6-5, the J gene TRBJ2-7; 7 positions match TRBD1. V shed 6 bases, J shed 3 bases, and the junction held 5 bases outside the gene matches. Germline values: CDR1 MNHEY, CDR2 SVGAGI. There are 13 residues in the CDR3. The CDR3 loop is CASRTRQGYEQYF. The CDR3 DNA follows: TGTGCCAGCAGGACCAGACAGGGCTACGAGCAGTACTTC.

The chain combines TRBV6-4 with TRBJ2-3; 7 nucleotides line up with TRBD1. CDR1 is MRHNA, CDR2 SNTAGT, per germline. J lost 4 bases, V lost 3 bases, and 4 bases had no gene match. The CDR3 has 14 amino acids. In DNA, the CDR3 is TGTGCCAGCAGTGAAGGGGGCGATCCAGATACGCAGTATTTT. Encoded protein: CASSEGGDPDTQYF.

This clone came up a few times. The genes are TRBV2 and TRBJ2-5; 7 bases match TRBD1. The CDR3 is 15 amino acids. V shed 0 bases, J shed 4 bases, and the junction held 5 bases outside the gene matches. Germline V gene data show CDR1 as SNHLY and CDR2 as FYNNEI. CDR3 residues: CASSEAEGALETQYF. CDR3 coding DNA: TGTGCCAGCAGTGAAGCCGAGGGGGCTTTAGAGACCCAGTACTTC.

The chain carries TRBV6-2 or TRBV6-3 and TRBJ2-1; D remains ambiguous. CDR1 is MNHEY, CDR2 SVGEGT, per germline. CDR3 length equals 15 residues. The V end lost 0 bases, the J end lost 6 bases, and 12 bases lay between the germline ends. The chain's CDR3 is CASSYSSARINEQFF. The CDR3 region has the DNA TGTGCCAGCAGTTACTCGAGCGCACGGATCAATGAGCAGTTCTTC.

This clone was counted once. CDR3 DNA: TGTGCCAGTAGTACAGGGACTAGCGGGGGAAGCCAAGAGACCCAGTACTTC. Translation gives CASSTGTSGGSQETQYF. The chain links TRBV19 to TRBJ2-5; 14 nucleotides align to TRBD2. This CDR3 comprises 17 residues. The germline gives CDR1 LNHDA, CDR2 SQIVND (reference sequence). V shed 4 bases and J 1 base; nucleotides not matched to a gene: 5.

The genes are TRBV6-2 or TRBV6-3 and TRBJ1-1; TRBD1 is a possible D gene (6 bases). Germline V lookup: CDR1 MNHEY, CDR2 SVGEGT. Trimming cost V 2 bases and J 1 base, with 11 bases left between them. This CDR3 spans 15 amino acids. Here the CDR3 reads CASSYTGQQNTEAFF. CDR3 nucleotide sequence: TGTGCCAGCAGTTACACAGGGCAACAGAACACTGAAGCTTTCTTT.

J is TRBJ1-4 and V is TRBV28; 7 bases match TRBD1. Germline assignment: CDR1 MDHEN and CDR2 SYDVKM. The J segment lost 3 bases and the V segment lost 2 bases, leaving 0 bases of the junction unmatched. The CDR3 totals 14 residues. CDR3: CASSLQGANEKLFF. Here the CDR3 DNA reads TGTGCCAGCAGTTTACAGGGGGCTAATGAAAAACTGTTTTTT.

This sequence joins TRBV3-1 (or the pseudogene TRBV3-2) and TRBJ2-1; D is undetermined. The germline gives CDR1 LGHDT, CDR2 YNNKEL (reference sequence). The CDR3 totals 16 residues. V was pared by 0 bases and J by 0 bases, with 9 bases between. CDR3 loop: CASSQDLSGSYNEQFF. In DNA form, the CDR3 reads TGTGCCAGCAGCCAAGATCTGTCGGGCTCCTACAATGAGCAGTTCTTC.